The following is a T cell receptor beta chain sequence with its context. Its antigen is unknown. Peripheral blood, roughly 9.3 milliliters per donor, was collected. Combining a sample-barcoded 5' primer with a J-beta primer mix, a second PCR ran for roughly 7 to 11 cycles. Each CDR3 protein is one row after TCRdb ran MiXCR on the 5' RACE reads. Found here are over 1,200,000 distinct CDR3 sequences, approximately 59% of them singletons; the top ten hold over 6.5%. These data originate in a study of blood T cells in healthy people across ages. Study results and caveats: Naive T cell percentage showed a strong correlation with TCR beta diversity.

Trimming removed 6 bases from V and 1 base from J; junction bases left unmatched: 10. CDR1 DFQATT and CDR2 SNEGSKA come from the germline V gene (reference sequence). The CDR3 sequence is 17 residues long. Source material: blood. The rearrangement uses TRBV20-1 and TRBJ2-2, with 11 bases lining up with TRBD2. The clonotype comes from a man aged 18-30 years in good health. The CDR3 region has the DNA TGCAGTGCCGAGCCGACTAGCGGGGATCTGAACACCGGGGAGCTGTTTTTT. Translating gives CSAEPTSGDLNTGELFF.